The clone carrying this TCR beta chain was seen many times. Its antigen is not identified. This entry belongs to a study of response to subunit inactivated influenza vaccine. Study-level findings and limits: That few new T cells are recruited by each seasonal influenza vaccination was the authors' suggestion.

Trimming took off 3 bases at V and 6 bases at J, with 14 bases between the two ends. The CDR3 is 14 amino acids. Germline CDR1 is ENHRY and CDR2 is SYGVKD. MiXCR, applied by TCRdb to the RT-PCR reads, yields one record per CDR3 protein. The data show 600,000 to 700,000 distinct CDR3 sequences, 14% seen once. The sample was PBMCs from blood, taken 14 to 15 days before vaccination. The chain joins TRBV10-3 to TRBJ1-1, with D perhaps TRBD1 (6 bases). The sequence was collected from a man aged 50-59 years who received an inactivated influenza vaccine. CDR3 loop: CAISDREGVSEAFF. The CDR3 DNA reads TGTGCCATCAGTGACAGGGAGGGGGTCTCTGAAGCTTTCTTT.